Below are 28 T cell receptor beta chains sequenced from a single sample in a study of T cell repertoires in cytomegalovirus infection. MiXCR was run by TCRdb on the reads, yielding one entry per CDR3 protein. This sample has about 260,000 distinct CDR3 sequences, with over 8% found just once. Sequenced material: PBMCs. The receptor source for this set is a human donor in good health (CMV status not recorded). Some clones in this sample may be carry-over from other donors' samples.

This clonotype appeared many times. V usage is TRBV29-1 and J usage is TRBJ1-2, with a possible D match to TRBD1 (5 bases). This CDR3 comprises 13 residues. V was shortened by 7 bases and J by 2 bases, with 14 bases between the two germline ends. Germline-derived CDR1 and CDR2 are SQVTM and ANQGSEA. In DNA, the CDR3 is TGCAGCGGGGGAGACAGTCAAAACTATGGCTACACCTTC. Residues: CSGGDSQNYGYTF.

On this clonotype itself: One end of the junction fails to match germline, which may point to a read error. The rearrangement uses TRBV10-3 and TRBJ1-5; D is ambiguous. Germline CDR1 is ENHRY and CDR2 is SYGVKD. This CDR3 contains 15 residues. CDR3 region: CAISDGSVSNQPLHF. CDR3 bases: TGTGCCATCAGTGATGGTTCGGTTAGCAATCAGCCCCTGCATTTT.

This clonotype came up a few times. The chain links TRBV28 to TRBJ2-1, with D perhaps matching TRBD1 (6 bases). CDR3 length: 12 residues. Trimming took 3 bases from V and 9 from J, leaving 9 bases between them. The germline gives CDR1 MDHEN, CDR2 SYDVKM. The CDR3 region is CASSLDSIEQFF. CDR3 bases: TGTGCCAGCAGTTTGGACAGTATTGAGCAGTTCTTC.

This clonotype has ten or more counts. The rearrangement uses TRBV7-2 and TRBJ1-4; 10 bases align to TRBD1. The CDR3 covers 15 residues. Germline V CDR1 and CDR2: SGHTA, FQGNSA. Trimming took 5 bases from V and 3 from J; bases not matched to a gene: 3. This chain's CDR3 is CASSLGTGANEKLFF. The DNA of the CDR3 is TGTGCCAGCAGCCTAGGGACAGGGGCTAATGAAAAACTGTTTTTT.

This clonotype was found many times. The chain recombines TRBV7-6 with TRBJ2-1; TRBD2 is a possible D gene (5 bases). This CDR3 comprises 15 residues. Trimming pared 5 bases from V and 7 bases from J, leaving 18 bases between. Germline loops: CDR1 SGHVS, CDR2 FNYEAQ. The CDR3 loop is CASSPLEGLRNEQFF. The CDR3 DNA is TGTGCCAGCAGCCCCCTTGAGGGATTGAGGAATGAGCAGTTCTTC.

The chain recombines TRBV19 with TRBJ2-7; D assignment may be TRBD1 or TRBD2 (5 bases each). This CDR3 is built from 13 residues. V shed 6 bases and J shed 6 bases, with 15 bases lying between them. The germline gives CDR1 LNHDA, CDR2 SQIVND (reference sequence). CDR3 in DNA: TGTGCCAGTAGGAGGGACGGACACGCCGAGCAGTACTTC. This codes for CASRRDGHAEQYF. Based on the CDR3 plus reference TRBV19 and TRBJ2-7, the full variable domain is DGGITQSPKYLFRKEGQNVTLSCEQNLNHDAMYWYRQDPGQGLRLIYYSQIVNDFQKGDIAEGYSVSREKKESFPLTVTSAQKNPTAFYLCASRRDGHAEQYFGPGTRLTVT.

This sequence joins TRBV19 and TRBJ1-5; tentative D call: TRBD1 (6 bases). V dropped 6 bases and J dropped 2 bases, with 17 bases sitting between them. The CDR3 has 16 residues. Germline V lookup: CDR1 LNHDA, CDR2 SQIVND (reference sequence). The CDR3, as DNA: TGTGCCAGTAGCCCCTCTTCAGGGGCAGGCAATCAGCCCCAGCATTTT. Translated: CASSPSSGAGNQPQHF.

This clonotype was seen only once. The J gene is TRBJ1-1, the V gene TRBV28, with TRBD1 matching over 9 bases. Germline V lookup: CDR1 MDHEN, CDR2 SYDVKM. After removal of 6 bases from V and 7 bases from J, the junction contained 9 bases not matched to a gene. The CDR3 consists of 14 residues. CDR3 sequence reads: CASRRDGQGIEAFF. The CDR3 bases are TGTGCCAGCAGGAGAGACGGACAGGGGATTGAAGCTTTCTTT.

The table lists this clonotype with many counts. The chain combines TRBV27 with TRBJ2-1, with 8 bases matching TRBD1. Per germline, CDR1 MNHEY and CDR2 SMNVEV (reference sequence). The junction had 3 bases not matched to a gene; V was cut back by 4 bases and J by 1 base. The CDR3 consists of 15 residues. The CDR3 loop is CASSSRTGSYNEQFF. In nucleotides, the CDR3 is TGTGCCAGCAGTTCCCGGACAGGGTCCTACAATGAGCAGTTCTTC.

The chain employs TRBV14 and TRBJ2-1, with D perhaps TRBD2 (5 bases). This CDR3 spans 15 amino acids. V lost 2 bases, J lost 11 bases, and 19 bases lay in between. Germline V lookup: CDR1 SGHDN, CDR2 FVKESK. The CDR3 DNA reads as TGTGCCAGCAGCCAACGGACGGGAAAAGTGACAAAGCAGTTCTTC. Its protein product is CASSQRTGKVTKQFF.

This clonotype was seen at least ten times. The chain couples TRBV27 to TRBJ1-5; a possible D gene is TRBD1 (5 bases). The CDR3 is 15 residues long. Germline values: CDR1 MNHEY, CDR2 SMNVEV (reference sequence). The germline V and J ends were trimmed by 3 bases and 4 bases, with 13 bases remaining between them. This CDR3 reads CASSLIAKGNQPQHF. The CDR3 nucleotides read TGTGCCAGCAGTTTGATCGCTAAGGGGAATCAGCCCCAGCATTTT.

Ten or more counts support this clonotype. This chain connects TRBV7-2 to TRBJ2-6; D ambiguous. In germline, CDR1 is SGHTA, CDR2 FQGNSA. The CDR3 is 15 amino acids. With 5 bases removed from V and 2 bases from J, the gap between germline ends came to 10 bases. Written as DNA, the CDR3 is TGTGCCAGCAGCCCCCCCGGCGCTGGGGCCAACGTCCTGACTTTC. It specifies CASSPPGAGANVLTF.

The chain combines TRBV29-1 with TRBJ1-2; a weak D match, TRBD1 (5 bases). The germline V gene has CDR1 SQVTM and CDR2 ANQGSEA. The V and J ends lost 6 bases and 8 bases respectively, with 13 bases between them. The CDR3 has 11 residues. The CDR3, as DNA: TGCAGCGTGGCGCAGGGTTCCGGCTACACCTTC. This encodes CSVAQGSGYTF.

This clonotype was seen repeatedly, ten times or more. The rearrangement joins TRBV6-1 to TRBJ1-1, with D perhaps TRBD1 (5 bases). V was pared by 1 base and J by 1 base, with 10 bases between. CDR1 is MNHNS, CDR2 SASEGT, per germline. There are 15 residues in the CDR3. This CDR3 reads CASSEGRGGNTEAFF. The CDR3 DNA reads TGTGCCAGCAGTGAAGGTCGCGGGGGGAACACTGAAGCTTTCTTT.

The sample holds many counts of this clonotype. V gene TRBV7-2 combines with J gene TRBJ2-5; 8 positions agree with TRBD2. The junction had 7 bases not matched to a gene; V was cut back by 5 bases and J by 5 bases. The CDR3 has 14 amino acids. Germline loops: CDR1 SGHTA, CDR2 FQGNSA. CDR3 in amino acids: CASSAPPGGETQYF. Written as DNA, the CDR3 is TGTGCCAGCAGCGCCCCCCCGGGGGGGGAGACCCAGTACTTC.

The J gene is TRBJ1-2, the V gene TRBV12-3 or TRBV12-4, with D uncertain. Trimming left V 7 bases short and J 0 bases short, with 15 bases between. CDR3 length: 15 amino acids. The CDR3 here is CASTFPGSSNYGYTF. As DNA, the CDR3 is TGTGCCAGCACTTTTCCGGGGTCTTCTAACTATGGCTACACCTTC.

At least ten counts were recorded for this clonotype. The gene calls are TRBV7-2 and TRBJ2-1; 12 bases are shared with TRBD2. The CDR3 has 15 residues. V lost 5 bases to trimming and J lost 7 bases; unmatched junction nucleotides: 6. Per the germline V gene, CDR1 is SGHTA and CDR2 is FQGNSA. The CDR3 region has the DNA TGTGCCAGCAGCCTCAGGCTAGCGGGGGGGAATGAGCAGTTCTTC. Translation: CASSLRLAGGNEQFF.

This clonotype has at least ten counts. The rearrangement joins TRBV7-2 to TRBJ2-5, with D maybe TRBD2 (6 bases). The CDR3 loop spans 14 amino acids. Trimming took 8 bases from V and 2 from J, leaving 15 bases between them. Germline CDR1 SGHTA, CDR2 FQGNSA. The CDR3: CASSFNSGQETQYF. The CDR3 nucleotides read TGTGCCAGCTCCTTTAATAGCGGACAAGAGACCCAGTACTTC.

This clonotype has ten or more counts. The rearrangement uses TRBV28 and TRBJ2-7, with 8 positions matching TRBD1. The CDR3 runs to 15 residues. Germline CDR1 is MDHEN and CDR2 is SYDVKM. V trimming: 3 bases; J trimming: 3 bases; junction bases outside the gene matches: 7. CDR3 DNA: TGTGCCAGCAGTTTCTCTGGACAGGGTTTCTACGAGCAGTACTTC. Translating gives CASSFSGQGFYEQYF.

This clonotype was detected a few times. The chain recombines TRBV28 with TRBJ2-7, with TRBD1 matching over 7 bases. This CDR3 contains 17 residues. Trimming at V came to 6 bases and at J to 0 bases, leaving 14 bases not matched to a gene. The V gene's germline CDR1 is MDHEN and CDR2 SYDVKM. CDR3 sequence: CASSWPGQLYYSYEQYF. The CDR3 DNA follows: TGTGCCAGCAGCTGGCCGGGACAGCTATATTACTCCTACGAGCAGTACTTC. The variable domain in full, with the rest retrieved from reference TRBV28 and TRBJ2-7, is DVKVTQSSRYLVKRTGEKVFLECVQDMDHENMFWYRQDPGLGLRLIYFSYDVKMKEKGDIPEGYSVSREKKERFSLILESASTNQTSMYLCASSWPGQLYYSYEQYFGPGTRLTVT.

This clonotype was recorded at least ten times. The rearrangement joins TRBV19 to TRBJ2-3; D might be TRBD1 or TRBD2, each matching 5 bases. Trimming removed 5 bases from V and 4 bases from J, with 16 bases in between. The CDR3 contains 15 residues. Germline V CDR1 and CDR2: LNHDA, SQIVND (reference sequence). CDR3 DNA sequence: TGTGCCAGTAGTTCCACCGGGACGCCCCCAGATACGCAGTATTTT. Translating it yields CASSSTGTPPDTQYF.

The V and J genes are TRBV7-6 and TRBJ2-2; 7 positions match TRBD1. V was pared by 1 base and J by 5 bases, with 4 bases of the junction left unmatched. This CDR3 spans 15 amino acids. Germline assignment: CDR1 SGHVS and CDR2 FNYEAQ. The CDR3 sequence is CASSLDLQGTGELFF. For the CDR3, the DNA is TGTGCCAGCAGCTTAGACTTACAGGGGACCGGGGAGCTGTTTTTT.

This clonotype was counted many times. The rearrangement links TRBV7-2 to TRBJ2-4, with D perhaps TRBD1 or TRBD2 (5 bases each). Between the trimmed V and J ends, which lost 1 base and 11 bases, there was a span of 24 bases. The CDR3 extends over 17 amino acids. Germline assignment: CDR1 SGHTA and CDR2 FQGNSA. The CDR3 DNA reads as TGTGCCAGCAGCTTAGGGGGGAGCGGAACCCAGTCAAGTCTTCAGTACTTC. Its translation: CASSLGGSGTQSSLQYF.

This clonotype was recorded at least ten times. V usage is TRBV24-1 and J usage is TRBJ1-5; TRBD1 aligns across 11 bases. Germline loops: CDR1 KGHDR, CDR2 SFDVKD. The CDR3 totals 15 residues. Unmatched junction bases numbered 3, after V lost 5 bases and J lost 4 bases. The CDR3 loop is CATSGGQGGNQPQHF. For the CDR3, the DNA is TGTGCCACCAGTGGGGGACAGGGGGGGAATCAGCCCCAGCATTTT.

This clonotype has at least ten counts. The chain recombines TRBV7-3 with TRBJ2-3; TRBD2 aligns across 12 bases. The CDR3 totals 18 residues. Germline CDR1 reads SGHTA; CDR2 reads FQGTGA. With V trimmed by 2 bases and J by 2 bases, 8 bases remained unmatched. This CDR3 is CASSLAPLAGGLTDTQYF. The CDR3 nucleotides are TGTGCCAGCAGCTTAGCCCCACTAGCGGGGGGCCTCACAGATACGCAGTATTTT.

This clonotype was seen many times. CDR3 protein: CASSYRGDGSEKLFF. DNA of the CDR3: TGTGCCAGCAGTTATCGGGGCGATGGATCTGAAAAACTGTTTTTT. This chain uses TRBV7-8 with TRBJ1-4, with D maybe TRBD1 (5 bases). The CDR3 runs to 15 residues. Germline CDR1 and CDR2: SGHVS and FQNEAQ. The germline V and J ends were trimmed by 6 bases and 7 bases, with 18 bases remaining between them.

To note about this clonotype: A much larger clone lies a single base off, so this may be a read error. The CDR3 sequence is CASSSLGGTGSPRGPQHF. CDR3 nucleotides: TGTGCCAGCAGCTCCTTAGGGGGGACAGGGAGCCCTCGCGGTCCCCAGCATTTT. The chain has TRBV7-2 and TRBJ1-5, with 9 bases that match TRBD1. J gave up 10 bases and V 4 bases, and 20 bases lay outside the gene matches. Germline CDR1 SGHTA, CDR2 FQGNSA. The CDR3 covers 18 residues. Looking up the rest from reference TRBV7-2 and TRBJ1-5 gives the full variable domain: GAGVSQSPSNKVTEKGKDVELRCDPISGHTALYWYRQSLGQGLEFLIYFQGNSAPDKSGLPSDRFSAERTGGSVSTLTIQRTQQEDSAVYLCASSSLGGTGSPRGPQHFGDGTRLSIL.

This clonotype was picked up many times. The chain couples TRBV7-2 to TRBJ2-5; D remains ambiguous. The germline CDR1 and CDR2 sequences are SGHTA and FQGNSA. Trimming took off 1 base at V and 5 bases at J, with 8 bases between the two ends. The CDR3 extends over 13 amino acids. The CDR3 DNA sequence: TGTGCCAGCAGCTTAGTCTATCGGGAGACCCAGTACTTC. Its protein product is CASSLVYRETQYF.